This T cell receptor beta chain emerged from a study of blood T cell repertoires in COVID-19. Libraries were prepared by immunoSEQ multiplex PCR; TCRdb keeps only in-frame clonotypes and omits some of them. The sample has more than 45,000 clones, 85% to 90% seen once. The germline CDR1 and CDR2 sequences are SGHNT and YYREEE (reference sequence). The junction had 4 bases not matched to a gene; V was cut back by 4 bases and J by 1 base. This CDR3 has 14 residues. Sequencing used peripheral blood. This clonotype was sampled from a woman aged 55-70 years with acute or convalescent COVID-19. V usage is TRBV5-4 and J usage is TRBJ2-5; 7 bases fit TRBD1. The CDR3 loop is CASSPGQAQETQYF. The CDR3 coding sequence is TGTGCCAGCAGCCCCGGACAGGCCCAAGAGACCCAGTACTTC. The full variable domain, with the rest looked up from reference TRBV5-4 and TRBJ2-5, is ETGVTQSPTHLIKTRGQQVTLRCSSQSGHNTVSWYQQALGQGPQFIFQYYREEENGRGNFPPRFSGLQFPNYSSELNVNALELDDSALYLCASSPGQAQETQYFGPGTRLLVL.